Following are 30 T cell receptor delta chains from one sample sequenced in a study of gamma-delta chains in newborns, infants, children. TCRdb re-analyzed the reads via CATT. The sample lists approximately 12,000 delta-chain clones, roughly 8% occurring once. Sequenced sample: blood. The receptors originated from a child who was a newborn, infant or young child, either healthy, febrile or measles-vaccinated (not recorded which).

On this clone: The junction departs from the called germline gene at one end, perhaps through a read error. The genes are TRDV2 and TRDJ3; 11 nucleotides match TRDD3. TCRdb offers no J gene call, so here the DNA was matched to germline to obtain one. Germline V CDR1 and CDR2: GEAIGNYY, EKD. The CDR3 consists of 18 residues. This chain's CDR3 is CAYDVLGDKSWDTRQMFF. DNA for the CDR3: TGTGCCTATGACGTACTGGGGGATAAGTCCTGGGACACCCGACAGATGTTTTTC.

This clone was observed a few times. The gene calls are TRDV2 and TRDJ1; TRDD3 agrees at 11 bases. The trim removed 1 base at V and 1 base at J, leaving 13 bases unmatched. Germline lookup yields CDR1 GEAIGNYY and CDR2 EKD. This CDR3 is built from 19 residues. The CDR3: CACDTLGTGGYTPTDKLIF. The DNA for the CDR3 is TGTGCCTGTGACACATTGGGAACTGGGGGATATACCCCCACCGATAAACTCATCTTT.

V and J are TRDV1 and TRDJ1; 9 bases agree with TRDD3. The J segment lost 0 bases and the V segment lost 4 bases, leaving 36 bases of the junction unmatched. CDR3 length: 26 amino acids. Germline CDR1 TSWWSYY, CDR2 QGS. CDR3: CALGVGRFPQVELGELYIPYTDKLIF. The CDR3 nucleotides read TGTGCTCTTGGGGTGGGGAGGTTTCCTCAGGTAGAACTGGGGGAACTGTACATACCGTACACCGATAAACTCATCTTT.

By share, this clone counts as medium-sized. Additional DNA sequences in this sample encode the identical CDR3. The chain joins TRDV2 to TRDJ1, with TRDD3 matching 7 bases. With 3 bases clipped from V and 0 bases from J, the junction kept 9 bases outside the gene matches. The CDR3 runs 16 residues. CDR1 is GEAIGNYY and CDR2 is EKD in the germline V gene. CDR3 nucleotides: TGTGCCTGTGACGTCGTGGGGGACGGAGACACCGATAAACTCATCTTT. Translation gives CACDVVGDGDTDKLIF.

This clone occurred a few times. A much bigger clone sits one base away, suggesting this may be a read error. The V gene is TRDV2, the J gene TRDJ3, with D perhaps TRDD3 (6 bases). The V end was cut by 0 bases, the J end by 0 bases, with 11 bases between. The CDR3 extends over 18 amino acids. CDR1 GEAIGNYY and CDR2 EKD come from the germline V gene. The CDR3 region has the DNA TGTGCCTGTGACACCGCTGAGGGATACTCCTGGGACACCCGACAGATGTTTTTC. Translating it yields CACDTAEGYSWDTRQMFF.

This rearrangement joins TRDV2 to TRDJ1; 10 bases line up with TRDD3. With 4 bases clipped from V and 2 bases from J, the junction kept 9 bases outside the gene matches. Germline CDR1 GEAIGNYY, CDR2 EKD. CDR3 length: 16 residues. The CDR3 sequence: CACDPLGDKGTDKLIF. The CDR3 DNA follows: TGTGCCTGTGATCCCCTGGGGGATAAAGGGACCGATAAACTCATCTTT.

The CDR3 region is CALGELQAKNWGIRKLIF. DNA for the CDR3: TGTGCTCTTGGGGAACTCCAGGCCAAGAACTGGGGGATACGCAAACTCATCTTT. The V call is TRDV1, the J call TRDJ1, with TRDD3 matching over 13 bases. The V gene's germline CDR1 is TSWWSYY and CDR2 QGS. This CDR3 is built from 18 residues. Trimming cost V 0 bases and J 8 bases; bases outside gene matches: 12.

This sequence joins TRDV2 and TRDJ1; 9 bases line up with TRDD3. Germline trimming cut 2 bases from V and 0 bases from J; bases unmatched to any gene: 6. The CDR3 totals 16 residues. The germline gives CDR1 GEAIGNYY, CDR2 EKD. Here the CDR3 DNA reads TGTGCCTGTGACATGGTGTGGGGGATAGACACCGATAAACTCATCTTT. This codes for CACDMVWGIDTDKLIF.

This chain uses TRDV2 with TRDJ1; 10 nucleotides agree with TRDD3. This CDR3 is built from 18 residues. Germline CDR1 GEAIGNYY, CDR2 EKD. Trimming at V came to 3 bases and at J to 4 bases, leaving 16 bases not matched to a gene. CDR3 nucleotide sequence: TGTGCCTGTGACTATCTTACACCGGGGGATACGGACATCGATAAACTCATCTTT. Protein: CACDYLTPGDTDIDKLIF.

The chain combines TRDV2 with TRDJ1; 7 nucleotides align to TRDD3. CDR3 size: 16 residues. The V segment lost 1 base and the J segment 0 bases; nucleotides outside the gene matches: 7. Looked up from germline, CDR1 is GEAIGNYY and CDR2 is EKD. CDR3 residues: CACDTVGDKDTDKLIF. CDR3 nucleotide sequence: TGTGCCTGTGACACAGTCGGGGATAAGGACACCGATAAACTCATCTTT.

The sample holds a few counts of this clone. At one end the junction does not follow the germline gene, possibly because of a read error. V usage is TRDV2 and J usage is TRDJ1, with 9 bases lining up with TRDD3. Germline-derived CDR1 and CDR2 are GEAIGNYY and EKD. The CDR3 totals 18 residues. The CDR3 sequence: CACDPVLGDSLYTDKPIF. The CDR3 nucleotides are TGTGCCTGTGACCCCGTACTGGGGGACTCGCTGTACACCGATAAACCCATCTTT.

This clone was observed a handful of times. The rearrangement joins TRDV2 to TRDJ1; TRDD3 agrees at 9 bases. Germline V gene sequence: CDR1 GEAIGNYY, CDR2 EKD. The CDR3 consists of 15 residues. V lost 3 bases, J lost 2 bases, and 6 bases stayed unmatched. As DNA, the CDR3 is TGTGCCTGTGACGCTCTGGGGGATTTTACCGATAAACTCATCTTT. Amino acids: CACDALGDFTDKLIF.

Remarks on this clone: This same CDR3 is encoded by further DNA sequences in the sample. V gene TRDV2 combines with J gene TRDJ3; a weak D match, TRDD3 (6 bases). The CDR3 runs to 18 residues. Germline lookup yields CDR1 GEAIGNYY and CDR2 EKD. The V and J ends lost 1 base and 0 bases respectively, with 12 bases between them. CDR3: CACDTGGYSSWDTRQMFF. The CDR3 DNA is TGTGCCTGTGACACTGGGGGCTATAGCTCCTGGGACACCCGACAGATGTTTTTC.

This chain links TRDV1 with TRDJ1; 7 positions match TRDD3. The CDR3 loop spans 19 amino acids. V gave up 2 bases and J gave up 4 bases; unmatched junction bases: 19. The germline CDR1 and CDR2 sequences are TSWWSYY and QGS. The CDR3 loop reads CALGEKFTGDSRVGDKLIF. In DNA form, the CDR3 reads TGTGCTCTTGGGGAAAAATTTACTGGGGATTCACGGGTTGGCGATAAACTCATCTTT.

This clone was seen more than once but under ten times. The gene calls are TRDV2 and TRDJ4; no firm D call. The CDR3 is 15 amino acids. V gave up 0 bases and J gave up 3 bases, with 16 bases separating them. Germline V lookup: CDR1 GEAIGNYY, CDR2 EKD. CDR3 nucleotides: TGTGCCTGTGACACCGTCGAGGGTCCTGAGCGACCCCTGATCTTT. It encodes CACDTVEGPERPLIF.

This clone occurred a few times. Other DNA sequences in the sample encode the same CDR3. The chain couples TRDV2 to TRDJ3; 7 bases match TRDD3. CDR1 and CDR2 from the germline V gene are GEAIGNYY and EKD. J gave up 0 bases and V 1 base, and 5 bases lay outside the gene matches. The CDR3 length is 18 residues. In DNA form, the CDR3 reads TGTGCCTGTGACACGGGGGGATTTAGCTCCTGGGACACCCGACAGATGTTTTTC. This translates into CACDTGGFSSWDTRQMFF.

This clone has just a few counts. The chain is built from TRDV2 and TRDJ1; 10 bases fit TRDD3. The germline V gene encodes CDR1 GEAIGNYY and CDR2 EKD. Unmatched junction bases numbered 10, after V lost 4 bases and J lost 0 bases. The CDR3 runs to 17 residues. DNA of the CDR3: TGTGCCTGTGAGGGACTGGGGGATTCGGGGGACACCGATAAACTCATCTTT. Protein sequence: CACEGLGDSGDTDKLIF.

In its sample, this clone was seen a few times. A much larger clone is a single base away; this may be a read error. Here the CDR3 DNA reads TGTGCCTGTGACGTACTGGGGGAGACAGCACAACTCTTCTTT. This gives the protein CACDVLGETAQLFF. The chain uses TRDV2 and TRDJ2, with 9 bases aligning to TRDD3. The germline gives CDR1 GEAIGNYY, CDR2 EKD. There are 14 residues in the CDR3. Unmatched junction bases numbered 2, after V lost 3 bases and J lost 4 bases.

The chain recombines TRDV2 with TRDJ1, with 13 bases matching TRDD3. The CDR3 sequence is 18 residues long. Germline CDR1 and CDR2: GEAIGNYY and EKD. V shed 0 bases and J 1 base; nucleotides not matched to a gene: 7. CDR3 nucleotides: TGTGCCTGTGACACCCTACTGGGGGATACGCGATCCACCGATAAACTCATCTTT. Its protein product is CACDTLLGDTRSTDKLIF.

Only a few counts were recorded for this clone. The V and J genes are TRDV2 and TRDJ1; maybe TRDD3 (6 bases). This CDR3 is 17 amino acids long. Trimming removed 0 bases from V and 0 bases from J, with 16 bases in between. The germline gives CDR1 GEAIGNYY, CDR2 EKD. This CDR3 reads CACDTVGGETYTDKLIF. The CDR3 region has the DNA TGTGCCTGTGACACCGTGGGGGGGGAGACGTACACCGATAAACTCATCTTT.

This clone has a handful of counts. The V gene is TRDV2, the J gene TRDJ1; 12 nucleotides match TRDD3. The CDR3 contains 16 residues. The J segment lost 9 bases and the V segment lost 0 bases, leaving 10 bases of the junction unmatched. Looked up from germline, CDR1 is GEAIGNYY and CDR2 is EKD. The CDR3 nucleotides read TGTGCCTGTGACACCGCTGGGGGATACGCGAGGGTCGAACTCATCTTT. This encodes CACDTAGGYARVELIF.

The J gene was identified as TRDJ1, and no V gene was called; the tabulated D call, TRDD3, remains unverified against the DNA. This CDR3 comprises 19 residues. CDR3 residues: CACDTLTGGYARGSDKLIF. In nucleotides, the CDR3 is TGTGCCTGTGACACACTCACTGGGGGATACGCTCGTGGGTCCGATAAACTCATCTTT.

The table lists this clone with a few counts. The chain recombines TRDV2 with TRDJ1; 11 nucleotides agree with TRDD3. The CDR3 length is 17 residues. With V trimmed by 4 bases and J by 3 bases, 12 bases remained unmatched. Germline V gene data show CDR1 as GEAIGNYY and CDR2 as EKD. The CDR3 protein is CACEALGDTRCADKLIF. CDR3 nucleotides: TGTGCCTGTGAGGCCCTGGGGGATACTCGGTGCGCCGATAAACTCATCTTT.

This clone was observed a handful of times. The chain uses TRDV2 and TRDJ1; 10 bases are a match to TRDD3. Germline-derived CDR1 and CDR2 are GEAIGNYY and EKD. V was clipped by 1 base and J by 0 bases; unmatched bases: 10. This CDR3 comprises 18 residues. Here the CDR3 DNA reads TGTGCCTGTGACACTGTAAGTAGACTGGGGGATTACACCGATAAACTCATCTTT. It yields the protein CACDTVSRLGDYTDKLIF.

This clone is categorized as large. The sample contains more than one DNA sequence encoding this CDR3. The chain is built from TRDV2 and TRDJ3, with 11 bases aligning to TRDD3. Losses at the gene ends were 0 bases for V and 0 bases for J; bases not matched to a gene: 3. The CDR3 consists of 19 residues. Germline lookup yields CDR1 GEAIGNYY and CDR2 EKD. CDR3 DNA sequence: TGTGCCTGTGACACCGTACTGGGGGATAGCTCCTGGGACACCCGACAGATGTTTTTC. Translation: CACDTVLGDSSWDTRQMFF.

A few counts support this clone. This chain links TRDV2 with TRDJ1, with TRDD3 identical over 9 bases. Germline CDR1 and CDR2: GEAIGNYY and EKD. Trimming took 0 bases from V and 0 from J; bases not matched to a gene: 4. There are 16 residues in the CDR3. The CDR3 protein is CACDTLLGDHTDKLIF. The CDR3 DNA reads as TGTGCCTGTGACACCTTACTGGGGGACCACACCGATAAACTCATCTTT.

This clone was counted between two and nine times. The sample contains more than one DNA sequence encoding this CDR3. The chain is built from TRDV2 and TRDJ3, with TRDD3 as a possible D gene (5 bases). This CDR3 has 18 amino acids. V was shortened by 1 base and J by 0 bases, with 12 bases between the two germline ends. The germline V gene has CDR1 GEAIGNYY and CDR2 EKD. The CDR3 region has the DNA TGTGCCTGTGACACAGCGGGATCGAGCTCCTGGGACACCCGACAGATGTTTTTC. Translation: CACDTAGSSSWDTRQMFF.

This clone is deemed medium-sized. The chain joins TRDV2 to TRDJ1; 12 positions match TRDD3. The J segment lost 4 bases and the V segment lost 2 bases, leaving 7 bases of the junction unmatched. This CDR3 is built from 16 residues. Per germline, CDR1 GEAIGNYY and CDR2 EKD. The CDR3 nucleotides read TGTGCCTGTGACAACTTACTGGGGGATACCCTCGATAAACTCATCTTT. Its translation: CACDNLLGDTLDKLIF.

This clone has just a few counts. The V and J genes are TRDV1 and TRDJ3; D not certain. Germline values: CDR1 TSWWSYY, CDR2 QGS. Trimming left V 4 bases short and J 0 bases short, with 25 bases between. This CDR3 has 22 amino acids. The CDR3 loop is CALGAQTAFTAHSSWDTRQMFF. In DNA form, the CDR3 reads TGTGCTCTTGGGGCCCAGACGGCCTTTACCGCCCACAGCTCCTGGGACACCCGACAGATGTTTTTC.

This clone counts as medium-sized. V usage is TRDV2 and J usage is TRDJ1; D call uncertain. Between the trimmed V and J ends, which lost 3 bases and 0 bases, there was a span of 7 bases. This CDR3 comprises 13 residues. Germline CDR1 and CDR2: GEAIGNYY and EKD. CDR3: CACDPMNTDKLIF. The CDR3 region has the DNA TGTGCCTGTGACCCAATGAACACCGATAAACTCATCTTT.